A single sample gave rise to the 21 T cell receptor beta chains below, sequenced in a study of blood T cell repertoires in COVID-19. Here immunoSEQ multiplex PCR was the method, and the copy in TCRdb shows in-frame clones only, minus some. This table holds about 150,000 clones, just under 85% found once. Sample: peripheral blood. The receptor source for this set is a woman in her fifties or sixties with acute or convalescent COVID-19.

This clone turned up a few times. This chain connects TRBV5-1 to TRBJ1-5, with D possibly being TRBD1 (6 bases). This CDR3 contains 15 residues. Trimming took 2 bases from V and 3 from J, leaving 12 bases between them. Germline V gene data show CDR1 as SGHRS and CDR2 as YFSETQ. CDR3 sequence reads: CASSFGPGANQPQHF. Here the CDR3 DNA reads TGCGCCAGCAGCTTCGGCCCAGGGGCCAATCAGCCCCAGCATTTT. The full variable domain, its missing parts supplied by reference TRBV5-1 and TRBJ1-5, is KAGVTQTPRYLIKTRGQQVTLSCSPISGHRSVSWYQQTPGQGLQFLFEYFSETQRNKGNFPGRFSGRQFSNSRSEMNVSTLELGDSALYLCASSFGPGANQPQHFGDGTRLSIL.

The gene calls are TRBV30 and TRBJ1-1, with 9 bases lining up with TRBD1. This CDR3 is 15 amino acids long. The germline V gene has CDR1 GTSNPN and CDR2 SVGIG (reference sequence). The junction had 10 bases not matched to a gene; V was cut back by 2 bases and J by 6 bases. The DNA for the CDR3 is TGTGCCTGGAGTACCACGACAGGGGGAGATGCTGAAGCTTTCTTT. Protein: CAWSTTTGGDAEAFF.

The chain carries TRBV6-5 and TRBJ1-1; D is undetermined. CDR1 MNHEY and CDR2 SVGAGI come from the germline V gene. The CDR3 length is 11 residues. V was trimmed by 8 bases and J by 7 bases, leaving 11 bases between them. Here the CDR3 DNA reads TGTGCCAGCGCCGGTTCGGGTGAAGCTTTCTTT. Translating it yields CASAGSGEAFF.

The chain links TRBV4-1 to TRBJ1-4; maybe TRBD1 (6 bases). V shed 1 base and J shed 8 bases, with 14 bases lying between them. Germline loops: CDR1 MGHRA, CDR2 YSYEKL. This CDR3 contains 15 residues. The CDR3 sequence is CASSQAGTLSEKLFF. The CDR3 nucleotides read TGCGCCAGCAGCCAAGCAGGGACACTTAGCGAAAAACTGTTTTTT.

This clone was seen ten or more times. The CDR3 loop reads CASSIAGGGWGTEAFF. Here the CDR3 DNA reads TGTGCCAGTAGTATTGCCGGAGGGGGCTGGGGAACTGAAGCTTTCTTT. The chain is built from TRBV19 and TRBJ1-1; 7 bases match TRBD1. The CDR3 runs to 16 residues. With 3 bases clipped from V and 5 bases from J, the junction kept 12 bases outside the gene matches. Germline CDR1 is LNHDA and CDR2 is SQIVND (reference sequence).

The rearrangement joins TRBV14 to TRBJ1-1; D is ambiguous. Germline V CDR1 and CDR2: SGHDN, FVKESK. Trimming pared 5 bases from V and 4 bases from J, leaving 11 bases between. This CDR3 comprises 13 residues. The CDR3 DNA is TGTGCCAGCAGCGCCCAGATGGCCACTGAAGCTTTCTTT. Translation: CASSAQMATEAFF.

CDR3 DNA: TGTGCCTGGAGTGTACGAGGTAGCGGGGGGCGATTGCTTAAAAACATTCAGTACTTC. Protein sequence: CAWSVRGSGGRLLKNIQYF. This chain uses TRBV30 with TRBJ2-4, with 10 nucleotides matching TRBD2. The CDR3 spans 19 residues. The V segment lost 0 bases and the J segment 4 bases; nucleotides outside the gene matches: 15. CDR1 is GTSNPN and CDR2 is SVGIG in the germline V gene (reference sequence).

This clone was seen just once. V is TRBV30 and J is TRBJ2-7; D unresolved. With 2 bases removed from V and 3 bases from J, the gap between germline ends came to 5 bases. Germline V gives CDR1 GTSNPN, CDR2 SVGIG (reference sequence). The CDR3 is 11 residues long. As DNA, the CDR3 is TGTGCCTGGAGTACTAACTACGAGCAGTACTTC. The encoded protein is CAWSTNYEQYF.

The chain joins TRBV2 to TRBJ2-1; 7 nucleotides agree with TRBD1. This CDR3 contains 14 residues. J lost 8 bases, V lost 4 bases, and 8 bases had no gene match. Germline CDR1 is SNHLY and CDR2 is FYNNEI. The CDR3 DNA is TGTGCCAGCAGTGGGACAGGTTTTAGGTATGAGCAGTTCTTC. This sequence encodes CASSGTGFRYEQFF. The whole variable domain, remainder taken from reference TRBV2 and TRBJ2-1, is EPEVTQTPSHQVTQMGQEVILRCVPISNHLYFYWYRQILGQKVEFLVSFYNNEISEKSEIFDDQFSVERPDGSNFTLKIRSTKLEDSAMYFCASSGTGFRYEQFFGPGTRLTVL.

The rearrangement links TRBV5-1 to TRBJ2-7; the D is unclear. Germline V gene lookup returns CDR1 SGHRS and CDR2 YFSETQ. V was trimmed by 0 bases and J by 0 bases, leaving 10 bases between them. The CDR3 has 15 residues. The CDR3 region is CASSLAVGSSYEQYF. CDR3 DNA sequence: TGCGCCAGCAGCTTGGCCGTTGGCAGCTCCTACGAGCAGTACTTC.

This chain's CDR3 is CSASPDHRSSYNSPLHF. Here the CDR3 DNA reads TGCAGTGCTAGTCCTGATCACAGGAGCTCCTATAATTCACCCCTCCACTTT. This chain connects TRBV20-1 to TRBJ1-6, with D maybe TRBD1 (5 bases). The V and J ends lost 3 bases and 0 bases respectively, with 15 bases between them. Germline CDR1 DFQATT, CDR2 SNEGSKA (reference sequence). This CDR3 is built from 17 residues.

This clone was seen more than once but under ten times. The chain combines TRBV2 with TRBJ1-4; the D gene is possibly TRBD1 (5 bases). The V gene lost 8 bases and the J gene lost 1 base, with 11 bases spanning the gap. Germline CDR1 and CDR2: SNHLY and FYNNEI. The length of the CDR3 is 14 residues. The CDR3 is CASLRGETNEKLFF. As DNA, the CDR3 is TGTGCCAGCCTCCGGGGGGAAACTAATGAAAAACTGTTTTTT.

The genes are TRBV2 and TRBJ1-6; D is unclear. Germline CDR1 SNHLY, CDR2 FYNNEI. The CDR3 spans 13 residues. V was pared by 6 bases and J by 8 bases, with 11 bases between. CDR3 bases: TGTGCCAGCAGACGGGAAAGGGATTCACCCCTCCACTTT. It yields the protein CASRRERDSPLHF.

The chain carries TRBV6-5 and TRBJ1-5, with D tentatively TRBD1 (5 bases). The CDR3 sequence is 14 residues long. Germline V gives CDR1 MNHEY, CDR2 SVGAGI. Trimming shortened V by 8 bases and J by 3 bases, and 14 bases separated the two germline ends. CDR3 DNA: TGTGCCAGCGCAGGGAGGGTGAACAATCAGCCCCAGCATTTT. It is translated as CASAGRVNNQPQHF.

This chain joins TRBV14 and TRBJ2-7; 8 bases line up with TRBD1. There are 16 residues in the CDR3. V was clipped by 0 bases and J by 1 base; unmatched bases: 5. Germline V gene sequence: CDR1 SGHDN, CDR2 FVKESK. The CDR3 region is CASSQDRGTGSYEQYF. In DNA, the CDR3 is TGTGCCAGCAGCCAAGATCGTGGGACAGGTTCCTACGAGCAGTACTTC.

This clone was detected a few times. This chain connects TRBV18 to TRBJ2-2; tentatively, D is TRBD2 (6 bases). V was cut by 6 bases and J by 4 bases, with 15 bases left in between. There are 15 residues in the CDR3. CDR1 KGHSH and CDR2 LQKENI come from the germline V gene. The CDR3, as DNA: TGTGCCAGCTCCCAAGCGGGCAGGGCCACCGGGGAGCTGTTTTTT. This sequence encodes CASSQAGRATGELFF.

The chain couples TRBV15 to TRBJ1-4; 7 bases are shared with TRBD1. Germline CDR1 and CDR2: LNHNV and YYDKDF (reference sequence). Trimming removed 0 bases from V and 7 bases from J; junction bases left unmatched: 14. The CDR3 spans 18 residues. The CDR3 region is CATSRETGATGTSEKLFF. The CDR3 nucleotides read TGTGCCACCAGCAGAGAAACGGGAGCGACAGGGACATCTGAAAAACTGTTTTTT.

In nucleotides, the CDR3 is TGTGCCAGTACCGATGATATCACAGGGGTAAAGGGCTACACCTTC. Residues: CASTDDITGVKGYTF. The chain carries TRBV19 and TRBJ1-2, with 7 bases aligning to TRBD1. Germline values: CDR1 LNHDA, CDR2 SQIVND (reference sequence). V dropped 7 bases and J dropped 8; count of bases not matched to a gene: 16. The CDR3 contains 15 residues.

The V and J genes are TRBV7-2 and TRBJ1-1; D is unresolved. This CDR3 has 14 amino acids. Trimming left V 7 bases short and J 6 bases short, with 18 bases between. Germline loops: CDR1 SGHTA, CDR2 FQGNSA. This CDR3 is CASTSWAGRAEAFF. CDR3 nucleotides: TGTGCCAGCACCTCCTGGGCGGGGAGGGCTGAAGCTTTCTTT.

For the CDR3, the DNA is TGTGCCAGCAGAGTCGGGCAGGGAATAGTGGGGGCCAACGTCCTGACTTTC. Translating gives CASRVGQGIVGANVLTF. The chain recombines TRBV5-8 with TRBJ2-6; TRBD1 is a possible D gene (5 bases). The CDR3 loop spans 17 amino acids. V shed 5 bases and J shed 4 bases, with 19 bases lying between them. Germline CDR1 SGHTS, CDR2 YDEGEE.

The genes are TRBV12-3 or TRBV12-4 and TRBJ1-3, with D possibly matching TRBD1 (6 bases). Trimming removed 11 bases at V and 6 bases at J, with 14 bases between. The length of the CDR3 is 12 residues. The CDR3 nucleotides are TGTGCCTGCGAACAGGGCGCAAACACCATATATTTT. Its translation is CACEQGANTIYF.